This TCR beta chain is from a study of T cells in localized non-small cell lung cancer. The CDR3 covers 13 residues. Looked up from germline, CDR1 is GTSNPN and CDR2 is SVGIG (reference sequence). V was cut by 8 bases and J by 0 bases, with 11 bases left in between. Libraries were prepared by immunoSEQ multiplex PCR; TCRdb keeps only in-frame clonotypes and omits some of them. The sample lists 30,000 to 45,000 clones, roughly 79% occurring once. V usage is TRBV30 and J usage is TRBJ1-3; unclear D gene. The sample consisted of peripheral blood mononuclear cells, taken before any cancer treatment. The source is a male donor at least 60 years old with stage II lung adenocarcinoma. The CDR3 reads CAARPLSGNTIYF. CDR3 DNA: TGTGCCGCCAGACCCCTCTCTGGAAACACCATATATTTT.